Below, 3 T cell receptor beta chains from the same sample are listed, as sequenced in a study of OX40 agonist ivuxolimab in advanced cancers. The library was produced with the immunoSEQ multiplex PCR assay. Not all clones reach the TCRdb copy of this immuneACCESS table, which keeps in-frame sequences only. Checked studies attribute under half of the gap to unresolved V genes and leave the rest unexplained. Here the sample has some 80,000 clones; around 85% occur a single time. Around 7.3% of the sample is taken by the ten largest. The sequencing used CD4+ or CD8+ T cells sorted from blood, collected in a trial of the OX40 agonist ivuxolimab. These receptors originate from an adult with an advanced solid tumor such as melanoma, head and neck, liver or kidney cancer.

The CDR3 loop is CASSYNRADTEAFF. Written as DNA, the CDR3 is TGTGCCAGCAGTTACAACAGGGCCGACACTGAAGCTTTCTTT. The rearrangement uses TRBV6-5 and TRBJ1-1; D may be TRBD1 (6 bases). The V end lost 2 bases, the J end lost 3 bases, and 10 bases lay between the germline ends. The length of the CDR3 is 14 residues. Germline V gene data show CDR1 as MNHEY and CDR2 as SVGAGI.

The chain employs TRBV5-1 and TRBJ1-2; a weak D match, TRBD1 (6 bases). Germline loops: CDR1 SGHRS, CDR2 YFSETQ. The ends were cut back, 4 bases at V and 8 bases at J, with 15 bases in the middle. The CDR3 is 13 residues long. The CDR3 protein is CASSATGFDGYTF. DNA of the CDR3: TGCGCCAGCAGCGCGACAGGCTTTGACGGCTACACCTTC.

About this clone: The junction and the germline gene differ at one end; a read error may be behind it. The chain employs TRBV7-7 and TRBJ2-1, with D perhaps TRBD1 or TRBD2 (5 bases each). The germline V gene encodes CDR1 SSHAT and CDR2 FNYEAQ (reference sequence). The CDR3 runs to 15 residues. The CDR3 region has the DNA TGTGCTAGCAGCCTCGGGACGGGATGGACTAATGAGCAGTTCTTC. This sequence encodes CASSLGTGWTNEQFF.